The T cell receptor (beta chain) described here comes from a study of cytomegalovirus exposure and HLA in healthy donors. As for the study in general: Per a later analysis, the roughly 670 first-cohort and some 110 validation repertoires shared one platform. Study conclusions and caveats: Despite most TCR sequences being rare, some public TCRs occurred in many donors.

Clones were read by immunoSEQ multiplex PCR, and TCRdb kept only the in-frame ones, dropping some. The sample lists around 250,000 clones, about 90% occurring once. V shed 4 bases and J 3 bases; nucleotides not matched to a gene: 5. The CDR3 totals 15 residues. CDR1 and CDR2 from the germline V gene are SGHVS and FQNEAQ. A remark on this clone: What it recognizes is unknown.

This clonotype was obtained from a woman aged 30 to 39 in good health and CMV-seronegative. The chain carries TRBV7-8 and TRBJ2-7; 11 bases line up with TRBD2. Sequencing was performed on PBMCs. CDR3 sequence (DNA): TGTGCCAGCAGCTCGGGACTAGCGGCGAACTACGAGCAGTACTTC. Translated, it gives CASSSGLAANYEQYF.